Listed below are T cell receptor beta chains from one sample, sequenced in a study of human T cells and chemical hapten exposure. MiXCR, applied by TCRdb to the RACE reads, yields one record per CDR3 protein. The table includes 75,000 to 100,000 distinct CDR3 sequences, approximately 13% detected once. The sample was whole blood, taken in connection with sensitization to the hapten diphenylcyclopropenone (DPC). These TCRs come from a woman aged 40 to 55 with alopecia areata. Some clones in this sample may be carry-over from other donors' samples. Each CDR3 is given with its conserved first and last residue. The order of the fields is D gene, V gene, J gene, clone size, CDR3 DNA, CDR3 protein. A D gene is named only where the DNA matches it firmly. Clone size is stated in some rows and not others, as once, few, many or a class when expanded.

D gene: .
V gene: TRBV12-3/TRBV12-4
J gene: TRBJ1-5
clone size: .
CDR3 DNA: TGTGCCAGCAGTCCGGGGCCTTATCAGCCCCAGCATTTT
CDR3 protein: CASSPGPYQPQHF

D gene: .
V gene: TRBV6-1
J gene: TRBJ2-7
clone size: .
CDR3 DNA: TGTGCCAGCAGGGACAGAATAGCGCCGTATGAGCAGTACTTC
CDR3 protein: CASRDRIAPYEQYF

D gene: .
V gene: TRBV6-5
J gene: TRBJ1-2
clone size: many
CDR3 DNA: TGTGCCAGCAGGCTCGGGGTTTACTATGGCTACACCTTC
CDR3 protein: CASRLGVYYGYTF

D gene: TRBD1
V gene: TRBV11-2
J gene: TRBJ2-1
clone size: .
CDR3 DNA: TGTGCCTGTCATCGGGGACAGGGGGGCACGAGTGAGCAGTTCTTC
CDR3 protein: CACHRGQGGTSEQFF

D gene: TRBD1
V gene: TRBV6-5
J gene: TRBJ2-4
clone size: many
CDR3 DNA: TGTGCCAGCAGTCTAGGGGGCGCGGGAAACATTCAGTACTTC
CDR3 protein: CASSLGGAGNIQYF

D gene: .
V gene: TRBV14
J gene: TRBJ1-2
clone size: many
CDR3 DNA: TGTGCCAGCAGCCAATCACAGATCTATGGCTACACCTTC
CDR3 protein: CASSQSQIYGYTF

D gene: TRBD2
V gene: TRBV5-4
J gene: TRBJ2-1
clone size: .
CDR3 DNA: TGTGCCAGCAGAACTAGCGAACCATCATACAATGAGCAGTTCTTC
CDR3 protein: CASRTSEPSYNEQFF

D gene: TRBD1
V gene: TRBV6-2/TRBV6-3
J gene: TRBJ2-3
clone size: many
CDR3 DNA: TGTGCCAGCAACGACAGGGGACCGCTCACAGATACGCAGTATTTT
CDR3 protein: CASNDRGPLTDTQYF

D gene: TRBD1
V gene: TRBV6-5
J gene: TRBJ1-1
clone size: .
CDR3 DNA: TGTGCCAGCAGGAGATCGGGACAGCTGAACACTGAAGCTTTCTTT
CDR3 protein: CASRRSGQLNTEAFF

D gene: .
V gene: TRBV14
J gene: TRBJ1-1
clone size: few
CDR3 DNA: TGTGCCAGCAGCCAAGAAACTATTTCTGAAGCTTTCTTT
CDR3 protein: CASSQETISEAFF

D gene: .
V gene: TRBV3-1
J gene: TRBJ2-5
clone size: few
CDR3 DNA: TGTGCCAGCAGCCAAGCGGGAGAAGAGACCCAGTACTTC
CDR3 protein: CASSQAGEETQYF

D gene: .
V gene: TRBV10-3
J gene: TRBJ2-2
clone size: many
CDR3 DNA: TGTGCCATCAGGGATCGCGGCACCGGGGAGCTGTTTTTT
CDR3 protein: CAIRDRGTGELFF

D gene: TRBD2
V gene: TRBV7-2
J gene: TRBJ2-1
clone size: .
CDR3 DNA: TGTGCCAGCAGCTCCCAGACTAGCGGAGATTATGAGCAGTTCTTC
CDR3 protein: CASSSQTSGDYEQFF

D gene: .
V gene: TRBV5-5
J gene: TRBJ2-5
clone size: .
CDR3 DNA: TGTGCCAGCAGCTTGGACCCGGTCGGGGAGACCCAGTACTTC
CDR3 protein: CASSLDPVGETQYF

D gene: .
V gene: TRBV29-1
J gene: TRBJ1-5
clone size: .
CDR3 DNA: TGCAGCGTTCAGTCCAGTGGCAATCAGCCCCAGCATTTT
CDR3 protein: CSVQSSGNQPQHF

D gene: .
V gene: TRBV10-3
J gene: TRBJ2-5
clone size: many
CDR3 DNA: TGTGCCATCAGCAGGGACAACGAGACCCAGTACTTC
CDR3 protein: CAISRDNETQYF

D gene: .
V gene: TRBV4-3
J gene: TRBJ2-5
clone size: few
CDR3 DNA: TGCGCCAGCAGCCAAGATACGGCAGGGAGCCAAGAGACCCAGTACTTC
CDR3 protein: CASSQDTAGSQETQYF

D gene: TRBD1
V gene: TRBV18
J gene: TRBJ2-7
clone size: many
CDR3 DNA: TGTGCCAGCTCACCACCGCAGGGGGCCTCAGGCTCCTACGAGCAGTACTTC
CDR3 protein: CASSPPQGASGSYEQYF

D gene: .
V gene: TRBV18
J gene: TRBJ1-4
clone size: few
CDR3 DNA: TGTGCCAGCTCTCCTGACCGAGACCTTAATGAAAAACTGTTTTTT
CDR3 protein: CASSPDRDLNEKLFF

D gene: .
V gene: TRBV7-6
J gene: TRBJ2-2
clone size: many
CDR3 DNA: TGTGCCAGCAGCTTGACGGGCGGGACCGCCAACACCGGGGAGCTGTTTTTT
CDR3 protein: CASSLTGGTANTGELFF

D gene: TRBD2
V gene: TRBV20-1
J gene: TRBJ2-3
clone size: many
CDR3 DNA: TGCAGTGCTAGAGATCCTAGCGGGAGCACAGATACGCAGTATTTT
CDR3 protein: CSARDPSGSTDTQYF

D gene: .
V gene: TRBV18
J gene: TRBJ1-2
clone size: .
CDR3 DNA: TGTGCCAGCTCACCACCGGACCGCCTAGGAAGCACCTTC
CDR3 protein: CASSPPDRLGSTF

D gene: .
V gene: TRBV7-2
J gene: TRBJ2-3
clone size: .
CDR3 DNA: TGTGCCTGCGCCCGGGAGTGGTCAGATACGCAGTATTTT
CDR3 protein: CACAREWSDTQYF

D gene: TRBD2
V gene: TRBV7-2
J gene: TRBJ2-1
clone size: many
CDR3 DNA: TGTGCCAGCAGCCCCACTAGCGGGATTTACAATGAGCAGTTCTTC
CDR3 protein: CASSPTSGIYNEQFF

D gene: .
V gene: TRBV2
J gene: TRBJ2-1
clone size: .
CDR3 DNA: TGTGCCAGCAGTGAATCAGGACCCTCCTACAATGAGCAGTTCTTC
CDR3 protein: CASSESGPSYNEQFF

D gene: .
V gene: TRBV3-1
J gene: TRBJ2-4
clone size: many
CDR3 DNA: TGTGCCAGCAGCCAAGTACAGGAAGGCATTCAGTACTTC
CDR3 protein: CASSQVQEGIQYF

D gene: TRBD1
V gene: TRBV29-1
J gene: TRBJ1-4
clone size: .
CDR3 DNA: TGCAGCGGGGATACAGGGGGCAAACTGTTTTTT
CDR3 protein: CSGDTGGKLFF

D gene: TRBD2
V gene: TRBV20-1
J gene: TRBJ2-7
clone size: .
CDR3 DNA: TGCAGTGCTAGAGATCCTTGGGGAGGGACTAGCGGGAGTGCCTACGAGCAGTACTTC
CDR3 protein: CSARDPWGGTSGSAYEQYF

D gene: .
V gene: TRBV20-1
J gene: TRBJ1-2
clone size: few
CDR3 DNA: TGCAGTGCGGATGGCTACACCTTC
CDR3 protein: CSADGYTF

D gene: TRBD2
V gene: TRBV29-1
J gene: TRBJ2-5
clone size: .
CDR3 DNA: TGCAGCGTTGCGCTAGCGGGAGTCCCCGAGACCCAGTACTTC
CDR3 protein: CSVALAGVPETQYF

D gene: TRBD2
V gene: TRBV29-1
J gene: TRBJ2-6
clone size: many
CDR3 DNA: TGCAGCGCCCTATCCGGGACTAGCATCTCTGGGGCCAACGTCCTGACTTTC
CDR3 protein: CSALSGTSISGANVLTF

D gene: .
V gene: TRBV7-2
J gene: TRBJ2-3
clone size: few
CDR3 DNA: TGTGCCAGCAGGTCTAAATGGCCAGATACGCAGTATTTT
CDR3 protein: CASRSKWPDTQYF

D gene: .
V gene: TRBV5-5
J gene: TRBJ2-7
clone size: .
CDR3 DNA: TGTGCCAGCAGCTCCCTCCCGGGGCACGAGCAGTACTTC
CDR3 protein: CASSSLPGHEQYF

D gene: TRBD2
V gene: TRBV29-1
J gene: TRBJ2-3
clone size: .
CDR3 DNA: TGCAGCGCTAAGGCGGGGGCAGATACGCAGTATTTT
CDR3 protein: CSAKAGADTQYF

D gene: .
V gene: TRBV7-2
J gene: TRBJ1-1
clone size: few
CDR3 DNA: TGTGCCAGCAGCTTAGGGGTCTGGGGGATGAACACTGAAGCTTTCTTT
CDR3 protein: CASSLGVWGMNTEAFF

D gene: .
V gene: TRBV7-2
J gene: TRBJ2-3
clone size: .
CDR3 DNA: TGTGCCAGCAGGTCAGGTATCGGGTCGAGCACAGATACGCAGTATTTT
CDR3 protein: CASRSGIGSSTDTQYF

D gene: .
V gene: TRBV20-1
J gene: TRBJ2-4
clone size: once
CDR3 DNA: TGCAGTGTAACCAGACCGGGTTCAAACATTCTGTACTTC
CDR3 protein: CSVTRPGSNILYF

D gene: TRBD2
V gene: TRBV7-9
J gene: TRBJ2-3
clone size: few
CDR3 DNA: TGTGCCAGCAGCTTACGCGGGAGGGCGGCAGATACGCAGTATTTT
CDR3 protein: CASSLRGRAADTQYF

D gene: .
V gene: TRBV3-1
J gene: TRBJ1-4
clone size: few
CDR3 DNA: TGTGCCAGCAGCCAAGATAGGGGCCTTAATGAAAAACTGTTTTTT
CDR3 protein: CASSQDRGLNEKLFF

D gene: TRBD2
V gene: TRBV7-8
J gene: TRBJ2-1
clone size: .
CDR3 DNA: TGTGCCAGCAGCGCTGGGACTAGCGGGAGAGACAATGAGCAGTTCTTC
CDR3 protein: CASSAGTSGRDNEQFF

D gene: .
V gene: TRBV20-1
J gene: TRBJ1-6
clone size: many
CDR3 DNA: TGCAGTGCAAGGGTCTGGGAGAATTCACCCCTCCACTTT
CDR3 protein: CSARVWENSPLHF

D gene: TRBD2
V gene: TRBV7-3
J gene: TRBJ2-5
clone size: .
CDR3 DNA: TGTGCCAGCAGCTCACTAGCGGGAGGAGAAGAGACCCAGTACTTC
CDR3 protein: CASSSLAGGEETQYF

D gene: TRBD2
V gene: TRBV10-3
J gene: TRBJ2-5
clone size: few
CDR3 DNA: TGTGCCATCAGTGAAGCGGGGCGGGAGACCCAGTACTTC
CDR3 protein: CAISEAGRETQYF

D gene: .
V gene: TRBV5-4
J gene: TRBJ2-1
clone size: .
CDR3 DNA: TGTGCCAGCACCCCCAGGGAGGGGGCCTCCCGAGTAGAGCAGTTCTTC
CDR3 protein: CASTPREGASRVEQFF

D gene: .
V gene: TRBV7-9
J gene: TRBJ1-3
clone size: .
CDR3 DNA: TGTGCCACCGGCGGTAGGGGAACTTCTGGAAACACCATATATTTT
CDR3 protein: CATGGRGTSGNTIYF

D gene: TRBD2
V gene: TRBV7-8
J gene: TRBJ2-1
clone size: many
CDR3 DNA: TGTGCCAGCAGCTACGAACTAGCGGGAGTTGTCGGTAATGAGCAGTTCTTC
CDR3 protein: CASSYELAGVVGNEQFF

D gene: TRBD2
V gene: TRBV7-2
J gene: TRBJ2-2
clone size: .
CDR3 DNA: TGTGCCAGCAGCTTAGCTATAACTAGCGGGAGGGTCTCTGGAGCCGGGGAGCTGTTTTTT
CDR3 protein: CASSLAITSGRVSGAGELFF

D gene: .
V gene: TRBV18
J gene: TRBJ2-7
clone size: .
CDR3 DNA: TGTGCCAGCTCATCCTCCCGGACCGCTTACGAGCAGTACTTC
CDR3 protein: CASSSSRTAYEQYF

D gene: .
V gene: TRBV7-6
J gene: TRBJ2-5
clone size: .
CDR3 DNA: TGTGCCAGCGGGGGGCTCACGCAAGAGACCCAGTACTTC
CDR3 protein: CASGGLTQETQYF

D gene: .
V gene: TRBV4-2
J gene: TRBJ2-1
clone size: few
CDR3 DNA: TGTGCCAGCAGCCCCGGGACTCATTACAATGAGCAGTTCTTC
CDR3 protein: CASSPGTHYNEQFF

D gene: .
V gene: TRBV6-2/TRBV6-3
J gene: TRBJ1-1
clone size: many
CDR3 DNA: TGTGCCAGCAGTTATATCACTTTCCGGGCTGAAGCTTTCTTT
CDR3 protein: CASSYITFRAEAFF

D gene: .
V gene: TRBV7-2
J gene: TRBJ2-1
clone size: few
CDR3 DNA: TGTGCCAGCAGCTTAACCGGCACCTCCTACAATGAGCAGTTCTTC
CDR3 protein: CASSLTGTSYNEQFF

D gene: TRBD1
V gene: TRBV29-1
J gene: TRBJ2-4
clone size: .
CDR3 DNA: TGCAGCGTGGGCGATCGGACAGGGGCAAACATTCAGTACTTC
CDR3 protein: CSVGDRTGANIQYF

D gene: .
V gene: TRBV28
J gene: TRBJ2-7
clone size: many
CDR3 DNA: TGTGCCAGCAGCACCTTCCCTAAACGGGCTGGGTTCTACGAGCAGTACTTC
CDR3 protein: CASSTFPKRAGFYEQYF

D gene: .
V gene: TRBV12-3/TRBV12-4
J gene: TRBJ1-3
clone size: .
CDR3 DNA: TGTGCCAGCGGCAGGGGATCTGGAAACACCATATATTTT
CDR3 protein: CASGRGSGNTIYF

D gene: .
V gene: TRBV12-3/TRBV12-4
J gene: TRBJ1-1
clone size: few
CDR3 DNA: TGTGCCAGCAGTTCGGCAGGGAGCACTGAAGCTTTCTTT
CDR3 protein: CASSSAGSTEAFF

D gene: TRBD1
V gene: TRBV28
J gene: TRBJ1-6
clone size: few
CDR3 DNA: TGTGCCAGCAGTTTAGGACAGGGGGTACCCCTCCACTTT
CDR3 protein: CASSLGQGVPLHF

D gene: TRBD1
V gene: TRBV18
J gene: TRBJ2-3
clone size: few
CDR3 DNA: TGTGCCAGCTCACTTATTGCGAGGGACAGGGGCCCAGATACGCAGTATTTT
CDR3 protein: CASSLIARDRGPDTQYF

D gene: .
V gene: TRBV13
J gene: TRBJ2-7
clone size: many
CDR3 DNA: TGTGCCAGCAGCTTAGGCAGCGGCCTCTCCTACGAGCAGTACTTC
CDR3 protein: CASSLGSGLSYEQYF

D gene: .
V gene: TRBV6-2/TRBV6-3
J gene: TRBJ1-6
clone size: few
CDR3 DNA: TGTGCCAGCAGCGGCCTGAGACAGACCTATAATTCACCCCTCCACTTT
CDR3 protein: CASSGLRQTYNSPLHF